The 22 T cell receptor beta chains below come from one sample, sequenced in a study of early T cells in non-severe SARS-CoV-2 infection. TCRdb reprocessed the 5' RACE reads via MiXCR and lists one record per CDR3 protein. The sample has some 98,000 distinct CDR3 sequences; over 15% are singletons. Sequenced material: whole blood. The source of these receptors is an adult who was a healthcare worker with PCR-confirmed SARS-CoV-2 infection or an uninfected control (not recorded which).

The chain couples TRBV19 to TRBJ1-1; D is perhaps TRBD1 (5 bases). This CDR3 comprises 14 residues. Trimming stripped 5 bases from V and 5 bases from J, with 15 bases between. CDR1 is LNHDA, CDR2 SQIVND, per germline (reference sequence). Here the CDR3 DNA reads TGTGCCAGTAGTTACGGAGGGAGGGGAACTGAAGCTTTCTTT. This gives the protein CASSYGGRGTEAFF.

The chain couples TRBV9 to TRBJ1-4; 8 nucleotides match TRBD1. This CDR3 spans 14 amino acids. V lost 4 bases and J lost 8; bases outside the gene matches: 7. Germline CDR1 is SGDLS and CDR2 is YYNGEE. In DNA form, the CDR3 reads TGTGCCAGCAGCATGACAGGGGATGGCGAAAAACTGTTTTTT. Translation: CASSMTGDGEKLFF.

This clonotype has only a few counts. The V gene is TRBV10-3, the J gene TRBJ1-5; the D gene is possibly TRBD1 (5 bases). CDR1 is ENHRY and CDR2 is SYGVKD in the germline V gene. The CDR3 has 15 amino acids. V lost 6 bases, J lost 2 bases, and 14 bases lay in between. The CDR3 sequence is CAIREEGLGNQPQHF. The CDR3 coding sequence is TGTGCCATCAGGGAGGAGGGGCTAGGCAATCAGCCCCAGCATTTT.

This clonotype turned up a few times. The V call is TRBV27, the J call TRBJ2-3; D gene ambiguous. V was cut by 5 bases and J by 2 bases, with 11 bases left in between. Germline lookup yields CDR1 MNHEY and CDR2 SMNVEV (reference sequence). The CDR3 covers 14 residues. In DNA, the CDR3 is TGTGCCAGCAGTCCCATTGATAACACAGATACGCAGTATTTT. Its translation: CASSPIDNTDTQYF.

The chain links TRBV15 to TRBJ1-1; D is uncertain. Trimming removed 1 base from V and 5 bases from J, with 17 bases in between. Germline CDR1 is LNHNV and CDR2 is YYDKDF (reference sequence). This CDR3 has 16 residues. The CDR3 DNA is TGTGCCACCAGCAGAGGACCAGGCGCAGTTGGAACTGAAGCTTTCTTT. Its protein is CATSRGPGAVGTEAFF.

In this sample, this clonotype turned up a few times. V usage is TRBV7-2 and J usage is TRBJ2-7; the D call may be TRBD1 or TRBD2 (5 bases each). This CDR3 region has 14 residues. The V gene lost 4 bases and the J gene lost 2 bases, with 12 bases spanning the gap. Germline V gene data show CDR1 as SGHTA and CDR2 as FQGNSA. The CDR3 DNA sequence: TGTGCCAGCAGCTACATCCAGGGACCCTACGAGCAGTACTTC. Translation: CASSYIQGPYEQYF. Combining the CDR3 with reference TRBV7-2 and TRBJ2-7 gives the whole variable domain GAGVSQSPSNKVTEKGKDVELRCDPISGHTALYWYRQSLGQGLEFLIYFQGNSAPDKSGLPSDRFSAERTGGSVSTLTIQRTQQEDSAVYLCASSYIQGPYEQYFGPGTRLTVT.

The sample holds a few counts of this clonotype. The rearrangement uses TRBV12-3 or TRBV12-4 and TRBJ2-1, with 9 nucleotides matching TRBD1. V gave up 4 bases and J gave up 4 bases; unmatched junction bases: 5. This CDR3 is 15 amino acids long. DNA of the CDR3: TGTGCCAGCAGTTCATACAGGGGGCCATACAATGAGCAGTTCTTC. It specifies CASSSYRGPYNEQFF.

This clonotype has at least ten counts. This chain connects TRBV29-1 to TRBJ2-7; a possible D gene is TRBD2 (6 bases). Trimming pared 2 bases from V and 1 base from J, leaving 12 bases between. The CDR3 contains 14 residues. Germline-derived CDR1 and CDR2 are SQVTM and ANQGSEA. CDR3 amino acids: CSVESPGVSYEQYF. The DNA for the CDR3 is TGCAGCGTTGAATCCCCGGGAGTGTCCTACGAGCAGTACTTC.

The chain joins TRBV12-5 to TRBJ1-5; a possible D gene is TRBD1 (5 bases). Germline V gene data show CDR1 as LGHNT and CDR2 as FRNRAP. Trimming took off 3 bases at V and 0 bases at J, with 9 bases between the two ends. The CDR3 contains 15 residues. CDR3 residues: CASGFGGDSNQPQHF. CDR3 nucleotide sequence: TGTGCTAGTGGTTTTGGGGGGGATAGCAATCAGCCCCAGCATTTT. The full variable domain, with the rest looked up from reference TRBV12-5 and TRBJ1-5, is DARVTQTPRHKVTEMGQEVTMRCQPILGHNTVFWYRQTMMQGLELLAYFRNRAPLDDSGMPKDRFSAEMPDATLATLKIQPSEPRDSAVYFCASGFGGDSNQPQHFGDGTRLSIL.

V gene TRBV29-1 combines with J gene TRBJ2-2; tentative D call: TRBD2 (5 bases). V was pared by 6 bases and J by 0 bases, with 14 bases between. Germline V gene data show CDR1 as SQVTM and CDR2 as ANQGSEA. This CDR3 is built from 15 residues. As DNA, the CDR3 is TGCAGCGTCGCTCGGGGAATCTCGAACACCGGGGAGCTGTTTTTT. Protein sequence: CSVARGISNTGELFF.

This clonotype appeared many times. This chain uses TRBV20-1 with TRBJ2-3; maybe TRBD1 (6 bases). The CDR3 covers 13 residues. V shed 4 bases and J shed 3 bases, with 11 bases lying between them. Germline CDR1 is DFQATT and CDR2 is SNEGSKA (reference sequence). CDR3 protein: CSATWTETDTQYF. DNA of the CDR3: TGCAGTGCTACTTGGACAGAAACAGATACGCAGTATTTT.

At least ten counts were recorded for this clonotype. The chain recombines TRBV18 with TRBJ2-7; D may correspond to TRBD1 or TRBD2 (7 bases each). CDR1 and CDR2 from the germline V gene are KGHSH and LQKENI. The ends were cut back, 0 bases at V and 3 bases at J, with 12 bases in the middle. The CDR3 spans 15 residues. The DNA for the CDR3 is TGTGCCAGCTCACCACCCTCAGGGGGGGGCTACGAGCAGTACTTC. As protein: CASSPPSGGGYEQYF.

This clonotype was recorded at least ten times. This chain links TRBV6-6 with TRBJ1-2; D is ambiguous. There are 14 residues in the CDR3. Germline CDR1 reads MNHNY; CDR2 reads SVGAGI (reference sequence). Deletions cut 6 bases from V and 8 bases from J, with 19 bases between. Here the CDR3 reads CASSPNAWAGGYTF. As DNA, the CDR3 is TGTGCCAGCAGCCCCAACGCCTGGGCCGGGGGCTACACCTTC.

The chain has TRBV27 and TRBJ2-1, with 13 bases identical to TRBD2. Germline loops: CDR1 MNHEY, CDR2 SMNVEV (reference sequence). The CDR3 has 15 amino acids. Losses at the gene ends were 2 bases for V and 9 bases for J; bases not matched to a gene: 4. Here the CDR3 DNA reads TGTGCCAGCAGTTTACGGACTAGCGGGAGTGGTGAGCAGTTCTTC. Its protein is CASSLRTSGSGEQFF.

This clonotype was found a few times. The chain links TRBV4-3 to TRBJ2-2; possibly TRBD1 for D (5 bases). Germline CDR1 and CDR2: LGHNA and YSLEER. The CDR3 is 13 residues long. Between the trimmed V and J ends, which lost 6 bases and 8 bases, there was a span of 13 bases. The CDR3 sequence is CASSRREVGELFF. The DNA of the CDR3 is TGCGCCAGCAGTCGCAGGGAAGTGGGGGAGCTGTTTTTT.

This clonotype was counted ten times or more. The J gene is TRBJ2-3, the V gene TRBV18; D gene ambiguous. Trimming stripped 1 base from V and 3 bases from J, with 14 bases between. Germline V gene data show CDR1 as KGHSH and CDR2 as LQKENI. The CDR3 consists of 16 residues. CDR3 sequence: CASSPQGAPGTDTQYF. The CDR3 nucleotides are TGTGCCAGCTCACCACAGGGCGCCCCTGGGACAGATACGCAGTATTTT. The whole variable domain, filled in from reference TRBV18 and TRBJ2-3, reads NAGVMQNPRHLVRRRGQEARLRCSPMKGHSHVYWYRQLPEEGLKFMVYLQKENIIDESGMPKERFSAEFPKEGPSILRIQQVVRGDSAAYFCASSPQGAPGTDTQYFGPGTRLTVL.

The V and J genes are TRBV15 and TRBJ1-5, with D maybe TRBD1 (5 bases). Per the germline V gene, CDR1 is LNHNV and CDR2 is YYDKDF (reference sequence). Trimming removed 0 bases at V and 1 base at J, with 10 bases between. The CDR3 is 16 amino acids. The CDR3 reads CATSRDRDWSNQPQHF. The DNA of the CDR3 is TGTGCCACCAGCAGAGACCGGGACTGGAGCAATCAGCCCCAGCATTTT. The complete variable domain, with remaining parts taken from reference TRBV15 and TRBJ1-5, reads DAMVIQNPRYQVTQFGKPVTLSCSQTLNHNVMYWYQQKSSQAPKLLFHYYDKDFNNEADTPDNFQSRRPNTSFCFLDIRSPGLGDTAMYLCATSRDRDWSNQPQHFGDGTRLSIL.

This clonotype was observed a few times. This chain connects TRBV12-3 or TRBV12-4 to TRBJ2-4; D is unclear. The CDR3 is 12 amino acids. Trimming shortened V by 5 bases and J by 5 bases, and 7 bases separated the two germline ends. CDR3 in amino acids: CASSAWENIQYF. The CDR3 DNA reads TGTGCCAGCAGTGCCTGGGAAAACATTCAGTACTTC.

This clonotype came up many times. The chain uses TRBV5-1 and TRBJ2-6; possible D gene TRBD2, 5 bases. Trimming took 2 bases from V and 12 from J, leaving 18 bases between them. The CDR3 extends over 15 amino acids. The germline CDR1 and CDR2 sequences are SGHRS and YFSETQ. DNA of the CDR3: TGCGCCAGCAGCTTTCCAGCGGTTCGGCCTGGCGTCCTGACTTTC. Its translation: CASSFPAVRPGVLTF.

The table lists this clonotype with a few counts. V is TRBV5-6 and J is TRBJ2-7, with a tentative D call TRBD2 (5 bases). CDR3 length: 14 residues. V lost 4 bases and J 7 bases, leaving 18 bases between the germline ends. Germline V CDR1 and CDR2: SGHDT, YYEEEE. The CDR3 sequence is CASSRFGLPGEQYF. CDR3 coding DNA: TGTGCCAGCAGCCGCTTCGGCCTCCCGGGGGAGCAGTACTTC.

This clonotype was counted a few times. The rearrangement uses TRBV20-1 and TRBJ2-7, with 10 nucleotides matching TRBD1. Trimming took 1 base from V and 3 from J; bases not matched to a gene: 6. Germline V gene data show CDR1 as DFQATT and CDR2 as SNEGSKA (reference sequence). This CDR3 contains 15 residues. Written as DNA, the CDR3 is TGCAGTGCTAGAGCCCCGGACAGGGGGAGCTACGAGCAGTACTTC. Encoded protein: CSARAPDRGSYEQYF.

The sample holds many counts of this clonotype. For the CDR3, the DNA is TGCAGTGCTAGAGCAGACAGTCCACCCCTCCACTTT. It encodes CSARADSPPLHF. This sequence joins TRBV20-1 and TRBJ1-6, with D perhaps TRBD1 (5 bases). Trimming took 1 base from V and 11 from J, leaving 9 bases between them. CDR1 DFQATT and CDR2 SNEGSKA come from the germline V gene (reference sequence). This CDR3 region has 12 residues.